The following is a T cell receptor beta chain sequence with its context. Its cognate antigen is unknown. This sample is drawn from a study of T cell responses to AZD1222 COVID-19 vaccine. J was trimmed by 3 bases and V by 3 bases; bases with no gene match: 7. CDR1 MNHEY and CDR2 SVGAGI come from the germline V gene. CDR3 length: 16 residues. Study-level points and caveats: Only a handful of AZD1222 recipients were seropositive at baseline. CD4 TCRs associated with vaccination spanned spike, dominating at 160-218 and 743-854.

Assay used: immunoSEQ multiplex PCR; TCRdb lists only in-frame clones, some missing. The sample includes roughly 180,000 clones, 90% to 95% of them seen just once. The sequence came from an adult who received the AZD1222 COVID-19 vaccine. This sequence joins TRBV6-5 and TRBJ1-5; 8 bases align to TRBD1. This material consisted of peripheral blood, taken 28 days after the second AZD1222 dose. The CDR3 bases are TGTGCCAGCAGTTATCCGGACAGGGCATTCAATCAGCCCCAGCATTTT. This codes for CASSYPDRAFNQPQHF.